Below are 24 T cell receptor beta chains sequenced from a single sample in a study of T-cell memory formation after mild COVID-19. TCRdb reprocessed the 5' RACE reads via MiXCR and lists one record per CDR3 protein. This sample yields under 250,000 distinct CDR3 sequences, of which about 16% are seen a single time; 2.1% belongs to the top ten. Sequencing used PBMCs or a T cell subset sorted from them (not recorded which). These TCRs come from an adult woman who had mild COVID-19 (a few samples of this study predate the infection). Cell type and time point are not known.

This clonotype was picked up a small number of times. The genes are TRBV27 and TRBJ2-1, with 9 bases that match TRBD2. V gave up 6 bases and J gave up 10 bases; unmatched junction bases: 7. Germline-derived CDR1 and CDR2 are MNHEY and SMNVEV (reference sequence). The CDR3 is 13 amino acids. In DNA form, the CDR3 reads TGTGCCAGCAGGGTTAGCGGGAGAGGGGAGCAGTTCTTC. Amino acid sequence: CASRVSGRGEQFF.

The chain combines TRBV3-1 with TRBJ2-3; 7 positions match TRBD2. Germline V gene sequence: CDR1 LGHDT, CDR2 YNNKEL (reference sequence). The trim removed 1 base at V and 3 bases at J, leaving 10 bases unmatched. This CDR3 has 17 amino acids. The CDR3 coding sequence is TGTGCCAGCAGCCAAGCACGCCTAGCGGACACGACAGATACGCAGTATTTT. This codes for CASSQARLADTTDTQYF.

This clonotype was seen a few times. The V and J genes are TRBV10-3 and TRBJ2-7; TRBD1 matches 8 bases. Trimming took 6 bases from V and 6 from J; bases not matched to a gene: 4. CDR3 length: 12 residues. Germline CDR1 and CDR2: ENHRY and SYGVKD. The CDR3 reads CAIRETGGEQYF. The CDR3 DNA follows: TGTGCCATCAGGGAAACAGGGGGCGAGCAGTACTTC.

This sequence joins TRBV10-3 and TRBJ2-3; perhaps D is TRBD1 or TRBD2 (6 bases each). The CDR3 runs 15 residues. Trimming stripped 4 bases from V and 2 bases from J, with 13 bases between. The germline gives CDR1 ENHRY, CDR2 SYGVKD. The CDR3 nucleotides read TGTGCCATCAGTGTGAGGGGGGCCGACACAGATACGCAGTATTTT. Translated: CAISVRGADTDTQYF.

This clonotype was counted ten times or more. The chain recombines TRBV7-9 with TRBJ2-3; possibly TRBD1 for D (6 bases). CDR3 length: 16 residues. The germline gives CDR1 SEHNR, CDR2 FQNEAQ (reference sequence). Deletions cut 5 bases from V and 4 bases from J, with 19 bases between. The CDR3 is CASSPRPGTRADTQYF. The DNA of the CDR3 is TGTGCCAGCAGCCCACGTCCCGGGACACGGGCAGATACGCAGTATTTT.

This clonotype was recorded many times. The gene calls are TRBV20-1 and TRBJ1-5; D is possibly TRBD1 (5 bases). The CDR3 has 14 residues. V was cut by 5 bases and J by 0 bases, with 11 bases left in between. Germline-derived CDR1 and CDR2 are DFQATT and SNEGSKA (reference sequence). CDR3 in DNA: TGCAGTGCTTTAGACAGCTTTAGCAATCAGCCCCAGCATTTT. Its protein product is CSALDSFSNQPQHF.

This clonotype was seen many times. The chain is built from TRBV10-3 and TRBJ2-1; no firm D call. Germline CDR1 is ENHRY and CDR2 is SYGVKD. V lost 2 bases and J lost 4, with 6 bases in between. The CDR3 runs to 13 residues. CDR3 protein: CAISEGSYNEQFF. The DNA of the CDR3 is TGTGCCATCAGTGAGGGCAGTTACAATGAGCAGTTCTTC.

This clonotype appeared a few times. The V gene is TRBV5-1, the J gene TRBJ2-2; 14 bases align to TRBD2. Trimming took 4 bases from V and 4 from J; bases not matched to a gene: 9. The CDR3 is made up of 18 amino acids. Per the germline V gene, CDR1 is SGHRS and CDR2 is YFSETQ. Written as DNA, the CDR3 is TGCGCCAGCAGCCCATGGACTAGCGGGGGGCCCGGCACCGGGGAGCTGTTTTTT. Translating it yields CASSPWTSGGPGTGELFF. Combining the CDR3 with reference TRBV5-1 and TRBJ2-2 gives the whole variable domain KAGVTQTPRYLIKTRGQQVTLSCSPISGHRSVSWYQQTPGQGLQFLFEYFSETQRNKGNFPGRFSGRQFSNSRSEMNVSTLELGDSALYLCASSPWTSGGPGTGELFFGEGSRLTVL.

This clonotype has more than one count but fewer than ten. The rearrangement joins TRBV12-3 or TRBV12-4 to TRBJ2-7; 10 nucleotides match TRBD2. Trimming at V came to 5 bases and at J to 2 bases, leaving 6 bases not matched to a gene. This CDR3 spans 15 amino acids. As DNA, the CDR3 is TGTGCCAGCAGTACTAGCGGGGAGCACCCCTACGAGCAGTACTTC. Its protein is CASSTSGEHPYEQYF.

This clonotype was observed a few times. The CDR3 region is CASSQGQDDTQYF. DNA of the CDR3: TGTGCCAGCAGCCAAGGACAGGACGATACGCAGTATTTT. The gene calls are TRBV7-3 and TRBJ2-3; 7 nucleotides match TRBD1. Looked up from germline, CDR1 is SGHTA and CDR2 is FQGTGA. The ends lost 5 bases at V and 6 bases at J; junction bases unmatched: 5. The CDR3 has 13 amino acids.

This clonotype appeared once. The chain recombines TRBV30 with TRBJ1-5; no clear D gene. The CDR3 length is 15 residues. CDR1 GTSNPN and CDR2 SVGIG come from the germline V gene (reference sequence). V was pared by 4 bases and J by 1 base, with 14 bases between. CDR3 protein: CAWTIPVASNQPQHF. The DNA for the CDR3 is TGTGCCTGGACCATCCCCGTGGCGAGCAATCAGCCCCAGCATTTT.

In its sample, this clonotype was seen a few times. V and J are TRBV6-6 and TRBJ1-2; D call uncertain. This CDR3 is built from 16 residues. The V end lost 4 bases, the J end lost 0 bases, and 15 bases lay between the germline ends. CDR1 MNHNY and CDR2 SVGAGI come from the germline V gene (reference sequence). CDR3 amino acids: CASSFPLRDANYGYTF. The CDR3 DNA sequence: TGTGCCAGCAGTTTCCCTCTTAGGGATGCTAACTATGGCTACACCTTC.

This clonotype was seen a few times. This chain uses TRBV7-3 with TRBJ2-1; TRBD2 aligns across 8 bases. After removal of 5 bases from V and 2 bases from J, the junction contained 11 bases not matched to a gene. CDR3 size: 17 residues. CDR1 and CDR2 from the germline V gene are SGHTA and FQGTGA. The CDR3 nucleotides are TGTGCCAGCAGCCCAGGAATGGGCGGGGGGCCCTACAATGAGCAGTTCTTC. As protein: CASSPGMGGGPYNEQFF.

The rearrangement uses TRBV7-3 and TRBJ2-1, with TRBD1 as a possible D gene (6 bases). V dropped 5 bases and J dropped 4 bases, with 12 bases sitting between them. Germline CDR1 reads SGHTA; CDR2 reads FQGTGA. CDR3 length: 14 residues. CDR3 in amino acids: CASSRQTGYNEQFF. As DNA, the CDR3 is TGTGCCAGCAGCCGCCAGACAGGTTACAATGAGCAGTTCTTC.

This clonotype was seen a handful of times. V is TRBV12-5 and J is TRBJ2-4; D remains unclear. The CDR3 spans 14 residues. The germline CDR1 and CDR2 sequences are LGHNT and FRNRAP. The germline V and J ends were trimmed by 4 bases and 0 bases, with 7 bases remaining between them. The CDR3 protein is CASGSWLAKNIQYF. The DNA for the CDR3 is TGTGCTAGTGGTTCTTGGTTAGCCAAAAACATTCAGTACTTC.

This clonotype has more than one count but fewer than ten. The chain is built from TRBV5-1 and TRBJ2-3; 11 nucleotides align to TRBD2. V shed 8 bases, J shed 1 base, and the junction held 6 bases outside the gene matches. The length of the CDR3 is 15 residues. Germline V lookup: CDR1 SGHRS, CDR2 YFSETQ. Here the CDR3 DNA reads TGCGCCAGTTCTAGCGGGGGGACACGCACAGATACGCAGTATTTT. It codes for CASSSGGTRTDTQYF.

This clonotype has ten or more counts. This chain joins TRBV5-1 and TRBJ2-2; D is unclear. V lost 2 bases, J lost 6 bases, and 11 bases lay in between. Germline loops: CDR1 SGHRS, CDR2 YFSETQ. The CDR3 covers 14 residues. This CDR3 reads CASSLSGLAGELFF. The CDR3 DNA sequence: TGCGCCAGCAGCTTATCAGGTTTGGCCGGGGAGCTGTTTTTT.

This sequence joins TRBV7-9 and TRBJ2-1; D gene uncertain. Between the trimmed V and J ends, which lost 5 bases and 2 bases, there was a span of 10 bases. The CDR3 extends over 14 amino acids. Germline CDR1 reads SEHNR; CDR2 reads FQNEAQ (reference sequence). CDR3 region: CASSTNGAYNEQFF. CDR3 in DNA: TGTGCCAGCAGCACCAACGGAGCCTACAATGAGCAGTTCTTC. The full variable domain, completed using reference TRBV7-9 and TRBJ2-1, is DTGVSQNPRHKITKRGQNVTFRCDPISEHNRLYWYRQTLGQGPEFLTYFQNEAQLEKSRLLSDRFSAERPKGSFSTLEIQRTEQGDSAMYLCASSTNGAYNEQFFGPGTRLTVL.

The chain employs TRBV6-6 and TRBJ1-5; TRBD1 matches 9 bases. CDR3 length: 14 amino acids. Germline lookup yields CDR1 MNHNY and CDR2 SVGAGI (reference sequence). Germline trimming cut 4 bases from V and 2 bases from J; bases unmatched to any gene: 0. The CDR3 sequence is CASSWTGGNQPQHF. The CDR3 coding sequence is TGTGCCAGCAGTTGGACAGGGGGCAATCAGCCCCAGCATTTT.

The gene calls are TRBV30 and TRBJ2-1; TRBD2 matches at 7 bases. Germline CDR1 GTSNPN, CDR2 SVGIG (reference sequence). With V trimmed by 4 bases and J by 4 bases, 16 bases remained unmatched. This CDR3 spans 17 amino acids. DNA of the CDR3: TGTGCCTGGATTGGGGGAAGATTCGGACTAGTGTACAATGAGCAGTTCTTC. This sequence encodes CAWIGGRFGLVYNEQFF.

This chain's CDR3 is CSARDRALNEKLFF. CDR3 sequence (DNA): TGCAGTGCTAGAGACCGGGCCCTTAATGAAAAACTGTTTTTT. V and J are TRBV20-1 and TRBJ1-4; no firm D call. In germline, CDR1 is DFQATT, CDR2 SNEGSKA (reference sequence). Trimming stripped 0 bases from V and 4 bases from J, with 9 bases between. The CDR3 has 14 residues.

This clonotype has more than one count but fewer than ten. V is TRBV20-1 and J is TRBJ1-2; no definite D call. The CDR3 spans 13 residues. Trimming left V 6 bases short and J 8 bases short, with 19 bases between. The germline V gene encodes CDR1 DFQATT and CDR2 SNEGSKA (reference sequence). CDR3 DNA sequence: TGCAGTGCCCCCCTGGGGATGGGGAACGGCTACACCTTC. This encodes CSAPLGMGNGYTF.

The genes are TRBV24-1 and TRBJ2-7; no clear D. V shed 5 bases and J shed 3 bases, with 10 bases lying between them. CDR3 length equals 13 residues. CDR1 KGHDR and CDR2 SFDVKD come from the germline V gene. CDR3 in amino acids: CATSGVGNYEQYF. The CDR3 DNA follows: TGTGCCACCAGTGGAGTCGGCAACTACGAGCAGTACTTC.

This clonotype occurred a few times. The chain joins TRBV11-3 to TRBJ2-2; the match to TRBD1 covers 8 bases. Germline CDR1 SGHNT, CDR2 YENEEA. J lost 7 bases, V lost 8 bases, and 12 bases had no gene match. CDR3 size: 15 residues. The CDR3 DNA reads as TGTGCCAGCGCTACCCAGGGGGCTGTAGGCGGGGAGCTGTTTTTT. This gives the protein CASATQGAVGGELFF.